This entry features one TCR beta chain sequence. The antigen is not known. These data originate in a study of cytomegalovirus exposure and HLA in healthy donors. Unmatched junction bases numbered 12, after V lost 10 bases and J lost 2 bases. The CDR3 extends over 15 amino acids. The V gene's germline CDR1 is ENHRY and CDR2 SYGVKD. PCR amplification relied on 60 Vbeta primers (plus 13 Jbeta primers). Some clones are missing from TCRdb's copy, which holds only in-frame ones; the method was immunoSEQ multiplex PCR. This sample has around 190,000 clones, with 60% to 85% found just once. Study results and caveats: The study put some 150 TCR beta chains on its list as cytomegalovirus-associated. The study carried out a later analysis of TCR beta sequences. It associated some 18,000 of them with specific HLA alleles at a false discovery rate of 0.05.

The source material was PBMCs. The chain joins TRBV10-3 to TRBJ2-5, with 8 bases lining up with TRBD2. This clonotype originated in a woman in her forties in good health and CMV-seronegative. The CDR3 nucleotides are TGTGCCACCGCCTACGCTACTAGCGGTCAAGAGACCCAGTACTTC. Protein: CATAYATSGQETQYF.